The next 26 T cell receptor beta chains were all read from a single sample in a study of Ad26.COV2.S vaccination and SARS-CoV-2 variants. Method: immunoSEQ multiplex PCR; TCRdb's copy keeps in-frame clones and lacks some. The sample comprises 450,000 to 550,000 clones, around 89% of which are singletons, and around 1.8% rests with the top ten. Sample treatment: roughly 19 received Ad26.COV2.S at low or high dose, single or two shots; 5 received placebo; per-sample allocation not given. All samples were drawn on day 63, counting from the first vaccine or placebo injection. The source was peripheral blood, collected in a trial of Ad26.COV2.S vaccine versus placebo. Receptors were obtained from a person between 18 and 65 years old who received the Ad26.COV2.S COVID-19 vaccine or a placebo.

This sequence joins TRBV15 and TRBJ1-6; 9 bases match TRBD1. The CDR3 covers 18 residues. The V and J ends lost 1 base and 9 bases, in that order; junction bases with no gene match: 13. Germline V gives CDR1 LNHNV, CDR2 YYDKDF (reference sequence). CDR3 nucleotide sequence: TGTGCCACCAGCAGAGCGGGACAGGGCGGGATAGTGGGTTCACCCCTCCACTTT. This sequence encodes CATSRAGQGGIVGSPLHF.

This clone was counted a single time. The chain joins TRBV19 to TRBJ1-1; 10 positions match TRBD1. The CDR3 contains 15 residues. V was clipped by 3 bases and J by 4 bases; unmatched bases: 5. Germline lookup yields CDR1 LNHDA and CDR2 SQIVND (reference sequence). The CDR3 here is CASSIGTGAITEAFF. The CDR3 DNA is TGTGCCAGTAGTATTGGGACAGGGGCCATCACTGAAGCTTTCTTT.

V and J are TRBV28 and TRBJ1-2; unclear D gene. The V end was cut by 2 bases, the J end by 8 bases, with 9 bases between. CDR3 length: 12 amino acids. Looked up from germline, CDR1 is MDHEN and CDR2 is SYDVKM. In nucleotides, the CDR3 is TGTGCCAGCAGTTTACGGACGTTAGGCTACACCTTC. As protein: CASSLRTLGYTF.

This clone was picked up one time. The rearrangement uses TRBV25-1 and TRBJ1-5; D is possibly TRBD1 (5 bases). Per germline, CDR1 MGHDK and CDR2 SYGVNS. CDR3 length: 13 residues. V shed 5 bases and J shed 3 bases, with 8 bases lying between them. The CDR3 region has the DNA TGTGCCAGCAGTCGAGGGGACAATCAGCCCCAGCATTTT. Its translation: CASSRGDNQPQHF.

This clone was seen a single time. This chain joins TRBV5-3 and TRBJ2-1, with TRBD2 matching 7 bases. TRBV5-3 is placed among ORFs of uncertain function. J gave up 9 bases and V 0 bases, and 9 bases lay outside the gene matches. CDR3 length equals 15 residues. The CDR3 nucleotides are TGTGCCAGAAGCTTGGCCCTAGCGGTGGGGAGTGAGCAGTTCTTC. Translating it yields CARSLALAVGSEQFF.

The genes are TRBV28 and TRBJ1-2; 7 bases fit TRBD1. CDR1 MDHEN and CDR2 SYDVKM come from the germline V gene. With V trimmed by 5 bases and J by 8 bases, 23 bases remained unmatched. This CDR3 spans 18 amino acids. CDR3 protein: CASSNRRLNKGAPRGYTF. The CDR3 bases are TGTGCCAGCAGTAACCGCAGACTTAACAAGGGGGCGCCGAGGGGCTACACCTTC.

This chain uses TRBV19 with TRBJ1-1, with no clear D. Germline CDR1 reads LNHDA; CDR2 reads SQIVND (reference sequence). The CDR3 extends over 16 amino acids. V was cut by 1 base and J by 5 bases, with 17 bases left in between. The CDR3 sequence: CASSIGGRMRWTEAFF. The CDR3 coding sequence is TGTGCCAGTAGTATAGGTGGCCGTATGCGGTGGACTGAAGCTTTCTTT.

This clone was seen just once. This sequence joins TRBV28 and TRBJ2-7, with TRBD1 as a possible D gene (5 bases). CDR1 and CDR2 (germline): MDHEN, SYDVKM. This CDR3 has 14 residues. Trimming left V 3 bases short and J 3 bases short, with 12 bases between. The CDR3 is CASSFSRTHYEQYF. CDR3 DNA sequence: TGTGCCAGCAGTTTTTCACGGACACACTACGAGCAGTACTTC. The whole variable domain, remainder taken from reference TRBV28 and TRBJ2-7, is DVKVTQSSRYLVKRTGEKVFLECVQDMDHENMFWYRQDPGLGLRLIYFSYDVKMKEKGDIPEGYSVSREKKERFSLILESASTNQTSMYLCASSFSRTHYEQYFGPGTRLTVT.

This sequence joins TRBV3-1 (or the pseudogene TRBV3-2) and TRBJ2-1; D not resolved. Germline values: CDR1 LGHDT, CDR2 YNNKEL (reference sequence). This CDR3 has 14 amino acids. Trimming removed 4 bases from V and 4 bases from J, with 11 bases in between. The CDR3 here is CASSLSTLYNEQFF. Here the CDR3 DNA reads TGTGCCAGCAGCCTATCCACCTTATACAATGAGCAGTTCTTC.

The J gene is TRBJ2-7, the V gene TRBV5-8; D perhaps matches TRBD2 (5 bases). Trimming pared 3 bases from V and 2 bases from J, leaving 9 bases between. The CDR3 spans 13 residues. Germline assignment: CDR1 SGHTS and CDR2 YDEGEE. CDR3 protein: CASSYPGTYEQYF. The CDR3 nucleotides are TGTGCCAGCAGCTACCCCGGGACCTACGAGCAGTACTTC.

The chain joins TRBV10-3 to TRBJ2-7; 9 bases fit TRBD1. CDR1 is ENHRY, CDR2 SYGVKD, per germline. This CDR3 region has 15 residues. V dropped 2 bases and J dropped 3; count of bases not matched to a gene: 5. In DNA, the CDR3 is TGTGCCATCAGTGAGGGACAGGGGAATATCTACGAGCAGTACTTC. Amino acids: CAISEGQGNIYEQYF.

V and J are TRBV20-1 and TRBJ2-7; 8 bases line up with TRBD1. The CDR3 totals 12 residues. CDR1 and CDR2 from the germline V gene are DFQATT and SNEGSKA (reference sequence). V gave up 3 bases and J gave up 5 bases; unmatched junction bases: 3. CDR3 in amino acids: CSASRQGNEQYF. CDR3 DNA: TGCAGTGCTAGTCGACAGGGGAACGAGCAGTACTTC.

The gene calls are TRBV28 and TRBJ1-1; D gene unclear. Trimming shortened V by 3 bases and J by 1 base, and 6 bases separated the two germline ends. The CDR3 has 13 amino acids. Per the germline V gene, CDR1 is MDHEN and CDR2 is SYDVKM. The CDR3 here is CASSLQANTEAFF. CDR3 bases: TGTGCCAGCAGTTTGCAGGCGAACACTGAAGCTTTCTTT. Full variable domain (remainder filled in from reference TRBV28 and TRBJ1-1): DVKVTQSSRYLVKRTGEKVFLECVQDMDHENMFWYRQDPGLGLRLIYFSYDVKMKEKGDIPEGYSVSREKKERFSLILESASTNQTSMYLCASSLQANTEAFFGQGTRLTVV.

The V gene is TRBV18, the J gene TRBJ1-2, with D possibly TRBD1 on 6 matching bases. The CDR3 totals 12 residues. Between the trimmed V and J ends, which lost 0 bases and 8 bases, there was a span of 7 bases. CDR1 and CDR2 (germline): KGHSH, LQKENI. Here the CDR3 reads CASSPPGGGYTF. CDR3 nucleotides: TGTGCCAGCTCACCACCAGGGGGAGGCTACACCTTC.

Concerning this clone itself: Different DNA sequences within this sample yield the same CDR3. This rearrangement joins TRBV6-5 to TRBJ2-2; D is ambiguous. Germline CDR1 reads MNHEY; CDR2 reads SVGAGI. The CDR3 loop spans 12 amino acids. V shed 2 bases and J shed 5 bases, with 3 bases lying between them. Written as DNA, the CDR3 is TGTGCCAGCAGTTACAGTACCGGGGAGCTGTTTTTT. This sequence encodes CASSYSTGELFF.

The rearrangement links TRBV9 to TRBJ1-1, with a weak D call TRBD1 (6 bases). The germline CDR1 and CDR2 sequences are SGDLS and YYNGEE. With 6 bases removed from V and 7 bases from J, the gap between germline ends came to 16 bases. The CDR3 has 13 amino acids. DNA of the CDR3: TGTGCCAGCACCCAGGACGGAGGGGGTGAAGCTTTCTTT. Translating gives CASTQDGGGEAFF. The variable domain in full, with the rest retrieved from reference TRBV9 and TRBJ1-1, is DSGVTQTPKHLITATGQRVTLRCSPRSGDLSVYWYQQSLDQGLQFLIQYYNGEERAKGNILERFSAQQFPDLHSELNLSSLELGDSALYFCASTQDGGGEAFFGQGTRLTVV.

The rearrangement uses TRBV5-1 and TRBJ2-2; TRBD2 matches 8 bases. CDR1 and CDR2 from the germline V gene are SGHRS and YFSETQ. The length of the CDR3 is 16 residues. V dropped 4 bases and J dropped 7; count of bases not matched to a gene: 12. This CDR3 reads CASSPVSGGGIGELFF. The CDR3 region has the DNA TGCGCCAGCAGCCCCGTAAGCGGGGGTGGTATCGGGGAGCTGTTTTTT.

This clone showed up just a few times. The J gene is TRBJ2-6, the V gene TRBV6-2 or TRBV6-3; D gene uncertain. Germline CDR1 reads MNHEY; CDR2 reads SVGEGT. V shed 3 bases and J shed 1 base, with 10 bases lying between them. This CDR3 is 16 amino acids long. DNA of the CDR3: TGTGCCAGCAGTTATTGGCAGAAATCTGGGGCCAACGTCCTGACTTTC. It specifies CASSYWQKSGANVLTF.

The V call is TRBV29-1, the J call TRBJ2-7; D possibly corresponds to TRBD2 (6 bases). The CDR3 has 13 residues. Germline V lookup: CDR1 SQVTM, CDR2 ANQGSEA. V was cut by 3 bases and J by 3 bases, with 12 bases left in between. The CDR3 here is CSVEGGDYYEQYF. In DNA, the CDR3 is TGCAGCGTTGAGGGGGGAGACTACTACGAGCAGTACTTC.

This chain joins TRBV25-1 and TRBJ1-2; D call uncertain. This CDR3 region has 16 residues. V was pared by 1 base and J by 0 bases, with 12 bases between. CDR1 and CDR2 from the germline V gene are MGHDK and SYGVNS. This CDR3 is CASSELNVRTNYGYTF. The CDR3 nucleotides are TGTGCCAGCAGTGAATTGAACGTCAGAACTAACTATGGCTACACCTTC.

This clone was counted between two and nine times. The chain has TRBV12-3 or TRBV12-4 and TRBJ1-5; no clear D gene. There are 12 residues in the CDR3. V was shortened by 2 bases and J by 7 bases, with 6 bases between the two germline ends. CDR3 bases: TGTGCCAGCAGTTTATCGTCGCAGCCCCAGCATTTT. Amino acids: CASSLSSQPQHF.

The V gene is TRBV10-3, the J gene TRBJ2-7; tentative D call: TRBD1 (6 bases). The CDR3 length is 12 residues. Trimming took off 6 bases at V and 5 bases at J, with 11 bases between the two ends. CDR1 and CDR2 (germline): ENHRY, SYGVKD. Here the CDR3 reads CAISEDSHEQYF. The CDR3 region has the DNA TGTGCCATCAGCGAGGACAGTCACGAGCAGTACTTC.

The chain is built from TRBV18 and TRBJ2-6; 7 nucleotides match TRBD2. V was clipped by 3 bases and J by 0 bases; unmatched bases: 5. Germline V gene sequence: CDR1 KGHSH, CDR2 LQKENI. CDR3 length equals 17 residues. Written as DNA, the CDR3 is TGTGCCAGCTCACCCGGACTAGGGAGCTCTGGGGCCAACGTCCTGACTTTC. It translates to CASSPGLGSSGANVLTF.

This chain joins TRBV7-2 and TRBJ1-1; D remains ambiguous. This CDR3 comprises 12 residues. Germline CDR1 SGHTA, CDR2 FQGNSA. Trimming took off 6 bases at V and 10 bases at J, with 15 bases between the two ends. CDR3 in DNA: TGTGCCAGCAGTTTGGAATTCAGGTCAGCTTTCTTT. Translated: CASSLEFRSAFF.

CDR3 coding DNA: TGTGCCAGCAGCTTAGGGTCGTTTGGGCTAGCGGATGAGCAGTTCTTC. Protein: CASSLGSFGLADEQFF. The chain employs TRBV7-9 and TRBJ2-1, with 7 bases fitting TRBD2. After removal of 1 base from V and 8 bases from J, the junction contained 11 bases not matched to a gene. CDR1 and CDR2 from the germline V gene are SEHNR and FQNEAQ (reference sequence). The CDR3 has 16 amino acids.

The V gene is TRBV3-1 (or the pseudogene TRBV3-2), the J gene TRBJ2-6, with 10 bases matching TRBD1. Germline CDR1 reads LGHDT; CDR2 reads YNNKEL (reference sequence). There are 18 residues in the CDR3. Losses at the gene ends were 4 bases for V and 2 bases for J; bases not matched to a gene: 8. The CDR3 coding sequence is TGTGCCAGCAGCCCACCGACAGGGGGCTTAGCTGGGGCCAACGTCCTGACTTTC. This sequence encodes CASSPPTGGLAGANVLTF.